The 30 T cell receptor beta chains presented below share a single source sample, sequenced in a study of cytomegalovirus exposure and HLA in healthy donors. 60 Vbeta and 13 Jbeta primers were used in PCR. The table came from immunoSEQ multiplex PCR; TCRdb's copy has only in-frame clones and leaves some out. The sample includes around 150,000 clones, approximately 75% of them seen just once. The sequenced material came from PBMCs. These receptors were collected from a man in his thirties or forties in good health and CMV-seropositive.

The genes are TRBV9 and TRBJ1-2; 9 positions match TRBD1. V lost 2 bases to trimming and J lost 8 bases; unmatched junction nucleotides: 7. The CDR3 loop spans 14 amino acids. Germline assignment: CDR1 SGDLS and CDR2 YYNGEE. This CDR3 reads CASSVGQGGEGYTF. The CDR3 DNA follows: TGTGCCAGCAGCGTGGGACAGGGTGGGGAGGGCTACACCTTC.

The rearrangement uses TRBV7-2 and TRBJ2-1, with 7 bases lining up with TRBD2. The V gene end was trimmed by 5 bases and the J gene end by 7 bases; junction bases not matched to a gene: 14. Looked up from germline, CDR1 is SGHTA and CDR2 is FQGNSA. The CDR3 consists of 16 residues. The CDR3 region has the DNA TGTGCCAGCAGCCGACGGGGGAGACTAGCCTCGAATGAGCAGTTCTTC. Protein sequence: CASSRRGRLASNEQFF.

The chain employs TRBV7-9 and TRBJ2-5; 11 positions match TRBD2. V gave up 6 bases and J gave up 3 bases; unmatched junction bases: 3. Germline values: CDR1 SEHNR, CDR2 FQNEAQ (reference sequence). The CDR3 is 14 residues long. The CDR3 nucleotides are TGTGCCAGCAGTCAACTAGCGGGGGAAGAGACCCAGTACTTC. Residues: CASSQLAGEETQYF.

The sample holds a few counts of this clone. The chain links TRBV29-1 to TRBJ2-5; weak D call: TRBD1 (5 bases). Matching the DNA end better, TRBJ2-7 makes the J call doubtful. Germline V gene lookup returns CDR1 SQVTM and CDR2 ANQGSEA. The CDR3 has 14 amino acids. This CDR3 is CSVEGGQGTYEQYF. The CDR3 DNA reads TGCAGCGTTGAAGGAGGTCAGGGTACCTACGAGCAGTACTTC.

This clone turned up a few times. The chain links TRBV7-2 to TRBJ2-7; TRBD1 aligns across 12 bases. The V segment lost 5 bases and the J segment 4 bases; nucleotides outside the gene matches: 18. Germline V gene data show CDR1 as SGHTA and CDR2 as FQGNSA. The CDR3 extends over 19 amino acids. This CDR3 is CASSAHGTGGQLIPYEQYF. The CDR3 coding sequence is TGTGCCAGCAGCGCACACGGGACAGGGGGCCAGTTAATCCCTTACGAGCAGTACTTC.

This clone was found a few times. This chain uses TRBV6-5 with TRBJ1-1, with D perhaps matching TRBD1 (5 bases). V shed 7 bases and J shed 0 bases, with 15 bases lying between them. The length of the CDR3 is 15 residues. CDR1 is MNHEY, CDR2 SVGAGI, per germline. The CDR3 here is CASTESTVMNTEAFF. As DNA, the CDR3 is TGTGCCAGCACCGAATCGACAGTGATGAACACTGAAGCTTTCTTT.

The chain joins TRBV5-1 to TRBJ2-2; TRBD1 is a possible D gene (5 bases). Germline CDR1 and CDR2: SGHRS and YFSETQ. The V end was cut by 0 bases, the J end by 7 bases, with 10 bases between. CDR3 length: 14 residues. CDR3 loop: CASSLEFRDGELFF. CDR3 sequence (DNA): TGCGCCAGCAGCTTGGAATTCAGGGACGGGGAGCTGTTTTTT.

The CDR3 DNA sequence: TGTGCCAGCAGTGAATTCGAGGGGGACAGGAGGAACACTGAAGCTTTCTTT. It codes for CASSEFEGDRRNTEAFF. The V and J genes are TRBV25-1 and TRBJ1-1; 8 positions agree with TRBD1. Trimming at V came to 1 base and at J to 1 base, leaving 8 bases not matched to a gene. The CDR3 runs 17 residues. Germline values: CDR1 MGHDK, CDR2 SYGVNS.

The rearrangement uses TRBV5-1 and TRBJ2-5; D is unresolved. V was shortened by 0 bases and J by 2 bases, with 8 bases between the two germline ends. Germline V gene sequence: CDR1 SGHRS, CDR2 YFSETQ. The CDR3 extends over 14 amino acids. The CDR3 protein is CASSLVPEQETQYF. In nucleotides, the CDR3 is TGCGCCAGCAGCTTGGTTCCAGAACAAGAGACCCAGTACTTC.

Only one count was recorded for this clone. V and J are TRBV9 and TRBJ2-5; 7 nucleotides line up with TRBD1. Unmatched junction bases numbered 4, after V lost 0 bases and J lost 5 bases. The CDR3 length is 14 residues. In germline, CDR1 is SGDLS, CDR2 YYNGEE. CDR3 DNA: TGTGCCAGCAGCGTAGACAGGGGTGGGGAGACCCAGTACTTC. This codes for CASSVDRGGETQYF.

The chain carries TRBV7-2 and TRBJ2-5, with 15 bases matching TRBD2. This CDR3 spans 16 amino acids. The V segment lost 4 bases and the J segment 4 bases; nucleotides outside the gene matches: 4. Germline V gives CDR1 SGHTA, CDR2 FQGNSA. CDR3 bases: TGTGCCAGCAGCTACGGACTAGCGGGGGGGCGAGAGACCCAGTACTTC. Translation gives CASSYGLAGGRETQYF. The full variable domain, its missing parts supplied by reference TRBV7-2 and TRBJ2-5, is GAGVSQSPSNKVTEKGKDVELRCDPISGHTALYWYRQSLGQGLEFLIYFQGNSAPDKSGLPSDRFSAERTGGSVSTLTIQRTQQEDSAVYLCASSYGLAGGRETQYFGPGTRLLVL.

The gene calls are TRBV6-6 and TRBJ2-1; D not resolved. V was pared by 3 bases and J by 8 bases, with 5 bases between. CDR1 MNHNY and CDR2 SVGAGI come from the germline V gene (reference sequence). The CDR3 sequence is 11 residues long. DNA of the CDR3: TGTGCCAGCAGTTATCGGGATGAGCAGTTCTTC. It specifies CASSYRDEQFF.

The CDR3 DNA is TGTGCCAGCAGTTTCGGGACAGCGATCCAAGAGACCCAGTACTTC. Its protein product is CASSFGTAIQETQYF. This chain links TRBV6-5 with TRBJ2-5, with 7 nucleotides matching TRBD1. The junction had 6 bases not matched to a gene; V was cut back by 4 bases and J by 1 base. The CDR3 extends over 15 amino acids. The germline V gene encodes CDR1 MNHEY and CDR2 SVGAGI.

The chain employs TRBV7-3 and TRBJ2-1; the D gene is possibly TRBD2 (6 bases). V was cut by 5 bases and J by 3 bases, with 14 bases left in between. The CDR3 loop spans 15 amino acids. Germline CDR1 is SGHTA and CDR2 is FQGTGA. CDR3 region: CASSLGVADYNEQFF. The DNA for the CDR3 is TGTGCCAGCAGCCTCGGGGTAGCGGACTACAATGAGCAGTTCTTC.

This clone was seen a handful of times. Here the CDR3 reads CASNTEGTMGTEAFF. CDR3 nucleotides: TGCGCCAGTAACACTGAGGGGACTATGGGCACTGAAGCTTTCTTT. The rearrangement uses TRBV5-1 and TRBJ1-1; possible D gene TRBD1, 5 bases. Germline CDR1 reads SGHRS; CDR2 reads YFSETQ. The ends were cut back, 8 bases at V and 4 bases at J, with 21 bases in the middle. The CDR3 runs 15 residues.

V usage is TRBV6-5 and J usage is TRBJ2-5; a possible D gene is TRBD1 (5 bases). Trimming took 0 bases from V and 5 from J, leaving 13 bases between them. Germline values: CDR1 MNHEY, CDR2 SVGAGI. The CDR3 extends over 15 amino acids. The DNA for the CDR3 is TGTGCCAGCAGTTACTCTCAGACAGTAGGGGAGACCCAGTACTTC. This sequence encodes CASSYSQTVGETQYF.

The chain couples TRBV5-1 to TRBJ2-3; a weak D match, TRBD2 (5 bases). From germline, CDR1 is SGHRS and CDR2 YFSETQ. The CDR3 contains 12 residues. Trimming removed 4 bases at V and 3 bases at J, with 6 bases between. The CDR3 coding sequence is TGCGCCAGCAGCCAGCGGACAGATACGCAGTATTTT. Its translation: CASSQRTDTQYF.

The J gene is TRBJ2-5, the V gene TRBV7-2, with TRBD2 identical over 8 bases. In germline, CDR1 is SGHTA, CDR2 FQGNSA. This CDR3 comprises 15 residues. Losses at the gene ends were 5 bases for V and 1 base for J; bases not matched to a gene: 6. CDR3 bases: TGTGCCAGCAGCCCCCAGCGGGGGACCCAAGAGACCCAGTACTTC. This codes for CASSPQRGTQETQYF.

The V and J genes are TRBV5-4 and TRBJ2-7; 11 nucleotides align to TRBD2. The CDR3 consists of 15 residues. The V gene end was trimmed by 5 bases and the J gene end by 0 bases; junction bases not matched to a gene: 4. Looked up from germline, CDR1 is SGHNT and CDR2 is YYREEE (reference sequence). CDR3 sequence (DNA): TGTGCCAGCAGGGAGGGACTAGCGGTCTCCTACGAGCAGTACTTC. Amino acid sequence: CASREGLAVSYEQYF.

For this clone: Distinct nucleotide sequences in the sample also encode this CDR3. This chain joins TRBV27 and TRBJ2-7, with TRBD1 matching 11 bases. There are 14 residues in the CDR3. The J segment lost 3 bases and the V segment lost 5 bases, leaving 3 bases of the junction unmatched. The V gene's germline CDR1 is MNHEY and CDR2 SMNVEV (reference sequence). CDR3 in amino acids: CASSPGQGGYEQYF. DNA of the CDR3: TGTGCCAGCAGTCCGGGACAGGGGGGCTACGAGCAGTACTTC.

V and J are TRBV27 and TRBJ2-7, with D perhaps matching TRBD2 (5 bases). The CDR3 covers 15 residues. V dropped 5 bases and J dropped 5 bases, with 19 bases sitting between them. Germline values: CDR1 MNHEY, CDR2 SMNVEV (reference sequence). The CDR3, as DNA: TGTGCCAGCAGTCCTCAACTAGAATCTCCTCACGAGCAGTACTTC. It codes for CASSPQLESPHEQYF.

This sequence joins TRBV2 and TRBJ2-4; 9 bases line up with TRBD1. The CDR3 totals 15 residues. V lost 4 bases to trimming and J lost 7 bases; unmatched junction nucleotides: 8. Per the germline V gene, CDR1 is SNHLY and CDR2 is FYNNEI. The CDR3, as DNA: TGTGCCAGCAGTGGTGGACAGGGGCGCGGGAACATTCAGTACTTC. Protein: CASSGGQGRGNIQYF. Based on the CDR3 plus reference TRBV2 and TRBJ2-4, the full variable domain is EPEVTQTPSHQVTQMGQEVILRCVPISNHLYFYWYRQILGQKVEFLVSFYNNEISEKSEIFDDQFSVERPDGSNFTLKIRSTKLEDSAMYFCASSGGQGRGNIQYFGAGTRLSVL.

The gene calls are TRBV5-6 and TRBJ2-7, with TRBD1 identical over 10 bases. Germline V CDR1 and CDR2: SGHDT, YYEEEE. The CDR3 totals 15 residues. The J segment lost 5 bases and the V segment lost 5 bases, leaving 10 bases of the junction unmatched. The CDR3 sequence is CASSRAGTGVDEQYF. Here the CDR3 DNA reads TGTGCCAGCAGTAGGGCCGGGACAGGGGTGGACGAGCAGTACTTC.

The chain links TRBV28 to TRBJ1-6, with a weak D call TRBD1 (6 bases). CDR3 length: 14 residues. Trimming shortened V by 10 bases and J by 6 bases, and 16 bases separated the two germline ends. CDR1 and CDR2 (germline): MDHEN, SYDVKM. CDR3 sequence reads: CATQGSPSNSPLHF. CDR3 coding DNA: TGTGCCACCCAGGGGTCCCCTAGTAATTCACCCCTCCACTTT.

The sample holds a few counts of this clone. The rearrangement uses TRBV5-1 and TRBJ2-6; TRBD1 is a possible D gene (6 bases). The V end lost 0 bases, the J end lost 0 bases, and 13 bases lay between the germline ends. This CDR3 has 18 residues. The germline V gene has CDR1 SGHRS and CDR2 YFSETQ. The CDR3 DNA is TGCGCCAGCAGCTTGGGGACAGAGCGTCTCTCTGGGGCCAACGTCCTGACTTTC. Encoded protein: CASSLGTERLSGANVLTF.

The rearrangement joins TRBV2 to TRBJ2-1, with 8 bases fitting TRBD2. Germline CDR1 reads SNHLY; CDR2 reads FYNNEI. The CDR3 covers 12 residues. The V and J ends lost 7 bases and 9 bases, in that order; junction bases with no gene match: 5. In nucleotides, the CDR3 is TGTGCCAGCACTGAGACTAGCGCTGAGCAGTTCTTC. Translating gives CASTETSAEQFF.

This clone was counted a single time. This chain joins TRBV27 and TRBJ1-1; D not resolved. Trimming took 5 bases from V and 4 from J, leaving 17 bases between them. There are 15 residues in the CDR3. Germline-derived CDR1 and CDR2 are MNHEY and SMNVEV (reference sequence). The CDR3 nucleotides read TGTGCCAGCAGTCGACGACCCGACTTGGGCACTGAAGCTTTCTTT. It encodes CASSRRPDLGTEAFF.

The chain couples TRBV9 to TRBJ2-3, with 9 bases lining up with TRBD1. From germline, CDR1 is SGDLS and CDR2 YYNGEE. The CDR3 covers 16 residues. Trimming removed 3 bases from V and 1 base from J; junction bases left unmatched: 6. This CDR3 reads CASSARQGEGTDTQYF. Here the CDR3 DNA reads TGTGCCAGCAGCGCCAGACAGGGGGAGGGCACAGATACGCAGTATTTT.

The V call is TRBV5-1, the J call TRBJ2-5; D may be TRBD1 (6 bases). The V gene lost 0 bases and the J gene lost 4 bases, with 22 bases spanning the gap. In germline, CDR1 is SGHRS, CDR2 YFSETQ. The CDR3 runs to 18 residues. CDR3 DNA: TGCGCCAGCAGCTTGGTGTCAGGGGCGCTTAGTTCGGGAGAGACCCAGTACTTC. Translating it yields CASSLVSGALSSGETQYF.

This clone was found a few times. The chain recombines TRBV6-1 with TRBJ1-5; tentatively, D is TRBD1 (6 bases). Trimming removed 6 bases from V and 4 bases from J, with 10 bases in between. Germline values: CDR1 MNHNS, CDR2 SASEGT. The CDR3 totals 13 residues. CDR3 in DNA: TGTGCCAGCAGCCCCAGGGGAAATCAGCCCCAGCATTTT. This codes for CASSPRGNQPQHF.